The sequence of this T cell receptor beta chain was determined in a study of breast tumors, draining lymph nodes, adjacent tissues (dated by TCRdb to the mid-2010s). As for the study more broadly: In breast cancer patients, the study compared the TCR beta repertoires of tumor, adjacent nontumor tissue and axillary lymph nodes. In human breast cancer, the study set out to assess how tumor, surrounding tissue and draining lymph node repertoires relate to one another and whether T cells might be exchanged between them.

Regarding this clonotype: Its target antigen remains unknown. Nothing much larger sits one base from this clone, and base qualities are not available.

The research as a whole found: The data were judged consistent with most tumor T cells deriving from the lymph node and then expanding within tumor tissue. Tumor and nontumor tissue repertoires were significantly more similar in luminal-like than in basal-like breast cancer. Tumor T-cell repertoires showed less diversity than lymph node repertoires and more diversity than nontumor tissue repertoires, and tumor T-cell repertoires showed preferential V and J gene usage. The conclusion that tumor T cells originate in lymph nodes was presented as consistent with a hypothesis rather than as directly demonstrated.

TCRdb lists the instrument as Illumina HiSeq 2000. Multiplex PCR amplification was used to build the TCR beta chain libraries. High-throughput sequencing was used to analyze the amplified TCR beta chain products. The public reads were reprocessed in TCRdb via fastp at Q25 and MiXCR, keeping in-frame beta chains. Identical CDR3 proteins give one entry, which carries the most common genes and DNA. The sample data list over 20,000 distinct CDR3 sequences, and 32% of these were observed just once. The ten biggest clones cover around 10% of the sample. From its cysteine to its phenylalanine, the CDR3 spans 12 amino acids. The read is trimmed to its CDR3 DNA, 36 bases read in frame from base 1. The trim is 0 bases for V and 8 bases for J, with a gap of 5 bases between the germline ends. In the germline V gene (reference sequence), CDR1 corresponds to LNHNV and CDR2 to YYDKDF.

The sequence was obtained from a female donor with breast cancer. Some clones in this sample may be carry-over from other donors' samples. This chain is built from TRBV15 and TRBJ2-1; the D gene cannot be named for sure. The sequenced material came from breast tumor tissue. The base sequence is TGTGCCACCAGCAGAGATATGGATGAGCAGTTCTTC. Its protein is CATSRDMDEQFF. This CDR3, with the reference TRBV15 and TRBJ2-1 proteins standing in past its ends, gives the full variable domain DAMVIQNPRYQVTQFGKPVTLSCSQTLNHNVMYWYQQKSSQAPKLLFHYYDKDFNNEADTPDNFQSRRPNTSFCFLDIRSPGLGDTAMYLCATSRDMDEQFFGPGTRLTVL.